This passage covers 21 T cell receptor beta chains from one sample sequenced in a study of cytomegalovirus exposure and HLA in healthy donors. Use of 60 Vbeta and 13 Jbeta primers characterized the PCR. The assay was immunoSEQ multiplex PCR, and TCRdb's table has in-frame clones only and misses some. Here the sample spans 160,000 or so clones, around 74% being singletons. The sequenced sample consisted of PBMCs. Receptor source: a female donor in good health and CMV-seronegative.

The rearrangement links TRBV4-2 to TRBJ1-1; a possible D gene is TRBD1 (6 bases). Per the germline V gene, CDR1 is LGHNA and CDR2 is YNFKEQ. The CDR3 sequence is 15 residues long. The V and J ends lost 0 bases and 4 bases respectively, with 12 bases between them. DNA for the CDR3: TGTGCCAGCAGCCAAGATTGGGAGGGGGTCACTGAAGCTTTCTTT. This encodes CASSQDWEGVTEAFF.

In the case of this clone: Other nucleotide sequences in the sample specify the same CDR3. This chain uses TRBV19 with TRBJ2-7; a weak D match, TRBD2 (5 bases). The CDR3 covers 13 residues. V lost 5 bases and J lost 1, with 9 bases in between. CDR1 is LNHDA and CDR2 is SQIVND in the germline V gene (reference sequence). In DNA, the CDR3 is TGTGCCAGTAGTCCTGGGAGTTCCTACGAGCAGTACTTC. Its protein is CASSPGSSYEQYF.

V and J are TRBV30 and TRBJ1-1; D is perhaps TRBD1 (5 bases). The germline V gene encodes CDR1 GTSNPN and CDR2 SVGIG (reference sequence). CDR3 size: 14 residues. The V gene lost 3 bases and the J gene lost 4 bases, with 15 bases spanning the gap. CDR3: CAWSLGGLSTEAFF. The CDR3 DNA reads TGTGCCTGGAGCCTCGGGGGATTGAGCACTGAAGCTTTCTTT.

The genes are TRBV11-2 and TRBJ2-7, with D perhaps TRBD2 (5 bases). The CDR3 spans 14 residues. With 8 bases removed from V and 1 base from J, the gap between germline ends came to 15 bases. The germline V gene has CDR1 SGHAT and CDR2 FQNNGV. This CDR3 is CASASPGLSYEQYF. The CDR3 DNA follows: TGTGCCAGCGCGTCCCCCGGACTGTCCTACGAGCAGTACTTC.

The chain is built from TRBV29-1 and TRBJ2-7; D perhaps matches TRBD1 (6 bases). The V gene's germline CDR1 is SQVTM and CDR2 ANQGSEA. Trimming shortened V by 6 bases and J by 2 bases, and 14 bases separated the two germline ends. The CDR3 consists of 13 residues. The CDR3 coding sequence is TGCAGCGTGGAGACAGGTTCTACCTACGAGCAGTACTTC. Translation: CSVETGSTYEQYF.

The genes are TRBV19 and TRBJ2-1; TRBD1 agrees at 7 bases. Germline trimming cut 3 bases from V and 1 base from J; bases unmatched to any gene: 9. Germline V gene data show CDR1 as LNHDA and CDR2 as SQIVND (reference sequence). The length of the CDR3 is 17 residues. The chain's CDR3 is CASSITTGRRSYNEQFF. In nucleotides, the CDR3 is TGTGCCAGTAGTATTACGACAGGGCGGAGATCCTACAATGAGCAGTTCTTC. Supplemented by reference TRBV19 and TRBJ2-1, the full variable domain reads DGGITQSPKYLFRKEGQNVTLSCEQNLNHDAMYWYRQDPGQGLRLIYYSQIVNDFQKGDIAEGYSVSREKKESFPLTVTSAQKNPTAFYLCASSITTGRRSYNEQFFGPGTRLTVL.

This sequence joins TRBV30 and TRBJ1-1; D is undetermined. The CDR3 is 14 residues long. Per germline, CDR1 GTSNPN and CDR2 SVGIG (reference sequence). The V end lost 1 base, the J end lost 1 base, and 10 bases lay between the germline ends. The CDR3 sequence is CAWSDVGGNTEAFF. In DNA form, the CDR3 reads TGTGCCTGGAGTGACGTCGGAGGGAACACTGAAGCTTTCTTT.

This chain joins TRBV6-5 and TRBJ1-6; 7 bases agree with TRBD1. The CDR3 consists of 14 residues. CDR1 and CDR2 from the germline V gene are MNHEY and SVGAGI. J was trimmed by 4 bases and V by 5 bases; bases with no gene match: 2. The CDR3 bases are TGTGCCAGCAGTCCGGGACAGTATAATTCACCCCTCCACTTT. This encodes CASSPGQYNSPLHF.

The rearrangement joins TRBV6-4 to TRBJ1-4; D is undetermined. This CDR3 is 15 amino acids long. Germline CDR1 is MRHNA and CDR2 is SNTAGT. The CDR3 DNA follows: TGTAACTTCGGGTTCCAGTGTCGGGCTAATGAAAAACTGTTTTTT. The encoded protein is CNFGFQCRANEKLFF.

This clone has only a few counts. The CDR3 region has the DNA TGTGCCAGCAGCCACCGGACAGGGGTAGGGAACACTGAAGCTTTCTTT. Residues: CASSHRTGVGNTEAFF. The V gene is TRBV7-2, the J gene TRBJ1-1; 9 nucleotides align to TRBD1. The CDR3 sequence is 16 residues long. CDR1 SGHTA and CDR2 FQGNSA come from the germline V gene. V was pared by 5 bases and J by 1 base, with 8 bases of the junction left unmatched.

V usage is TRBV4-3 and J usage is TRBJ2-2, with D possibly being TRBD1 (6 bases). Germline V gene data show CDR1 as LGHNA and CDR2 as YSLEER. The V and J ends lost 3 bases and 6 bases respectively, with 11 bases between them. CDR3 length: 14 amino acids. CDR3 sequence: CASSHPQGAGELFF. In nucleotides, the CDR3 is TGCGCCAGCAGCCATCCACAGGGTGCCGGGGAGCTGTTTTTT.

The chain recombines TRBV9 with TRBJ1-5, with D unresolved. The CDR3 has 15 residues. The V end lost 1 base, the J end lost 4 bases, and 12 bases lay between the germline ends. From germline, CDR1 is SGDLS and CDR2 YYNGEE. In nucleotides, the CDR3 is TGTGCCAGCAGCGTACGCAGCGATCTGAATCAGCCCCAGCATTTT. Translated, it gives CASSVRSDLNQPQHF.

The gene calls are TRBV28 and TRBJ2-7; 8 bases are shared with TRBD1. The V gene's germline CDR1 is MDHEN and CDR2 SYDVKM. The V gene end was trimmed by 6 bases and the J gene end by 9 bases; junction bases not matched to a gene: 7. The CDR3 is 12 amino acids. DNA for the CDR3: TGTGCCAGCAGACTCAGGGGGCTCAGGCAGTACTTC. This sequence encodes CASRLRGLRQYF.

J is TRBJ2-2 and V is TRBV4-3; 10 bases fit TRBD2. The CDR3 sequence is 16 residues long. Trimming took 4 bases from V and 5 from J; bases not matched to a gene: 7. Per germline, CDR1 LGHNA and CDR2 YSLEER. The CDR3 DNA sequence: TGCGCCAGCAGCCTCTCTTTAGCGGGAGGAACCGGGGAGCTGTTTTTT. Amino acids: CASSLSLAGGTGELFF.

CDR3 protein: CASSRRGGWGYTF. As DNA, the CDR3 is TGCGCCAGCAGCCGCCGGGGGGGCTGGGGCTACACCTTC. The chain uses TRBV4-3 and TRBJ1-2, with TRBD1 as a possible D gene (6 bases). Per germline, CDR1 LGHNA and CDR2 YSLEER. The CDR3 loop spans 13 amino acids. V lost 4 bases and J lost 8, with 14 bases in between.

The genes are TRBV15 and TRBJ2-3; no clear D. V was trimmed by 8 bases and J by 1 base, leaving 10 bases between them. Per germline, CDR1 LNHNV and CDR2 YYDKDF (reference sequence). The CDR3 is 13 residues long. The CDR3 region has the DNA TGTGCCACCGCGCTACCCGGCACAGATACGCAGTATTTT. The encoded protein is CATALPGTDTQYF.

This clone was detected only once. The gene calls are TRBV30 and TRBJ1-6, with D tentatively TRBD1 (5 bases). Germline V gives CDR1 GTSNPN, CDR2 SVGIG (reference sequence). The CDR3 is 15 residues long. Trimming took 4 bases from V and 2 from J, leaving 12 bases between them. The CDR3 DNA reads TGTGCCTGGAACGGGGGAAGGACCTATAATTCACCCCTCCACTTT. As protein: CAWNGGRTYNSPLHF.

The gene calls are TRBV5-1 and TRBJ1-4, with D perhaps matching TRBD1 (6 bases). This CDR3 has 15 residues. The ends were cut back, 2 bases at V and 5 bases at J, with 13 bases in the middle. CDR1 is SGHRS, CDR2 YFSETQ, per germline. CDR3 nucleotides: TGCGCCAGCAGCTTTGGGAACAGGGCAAATGAAAAACTGTTTTTT. Translating gives CASSFGNRANEKLFF.

This clone was detected only once. The gene calls are TRBV7-9 and TRBJ2-3; D is ambiguous. The CDR3 has 17 residues. Trimming took 3 bases from V and 1 from J, leaving 17 bases between them. Germline values: CDR1 SEHNR, CDR2 FQNEAQ (reference sequence). CDR3 region: CASSFSGDRKGTDTQYF. The CDR3 DNA sequence: TGTGCCAGCAGCTTCTCAGGTGACCGTAAGGGCACAGATACGCAGTATTTT.

The CDR3 DNA follows: TGTGCCAGCAGTTTTCCGCCGAGCTCCTACGAGCAGTACTTC. Translation gives CASSFPPSSYEQYF. V gene TRBV28 combines with J gene TRBJ2-7, with D unclear. Germline CDR1 and CDR2: MDHEN and SYDVKM. This CDR3 has 14 amino acids. The ends were cut back, 3 bases at V and 0 bases at J, with 9 bases in the middle.

This clone was seen a single time. The chain uses TRBV21-1 and TRBJ2-2; the table's D call of TRBD2 was not tested on the DNA. TRBV21-1 is termed a pseudogene. The CDR3 consists of 16 residues. CDR3 loop: CASSQGAGRDTGELFF. The CDR3 region has the DNA TGTGCCAGCAGCCAAGGAGCCGGGAGGGACACCGGGGAGCTGTTTTTT.